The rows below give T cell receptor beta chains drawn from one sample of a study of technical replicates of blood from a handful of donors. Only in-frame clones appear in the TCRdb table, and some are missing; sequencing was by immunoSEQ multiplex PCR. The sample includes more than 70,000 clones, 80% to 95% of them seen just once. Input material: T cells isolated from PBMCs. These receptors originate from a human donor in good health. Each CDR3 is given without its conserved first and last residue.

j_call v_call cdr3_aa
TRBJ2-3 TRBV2 ASSQLAGRGHTDTQY
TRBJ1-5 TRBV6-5 ASSYEGAQPQH
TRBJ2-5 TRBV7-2 ASIARQRETQY
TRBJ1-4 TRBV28 ASEENRGRYNEKLF
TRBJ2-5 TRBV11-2 ASRKGGSETQY
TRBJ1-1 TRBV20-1 SAVVNTEAF
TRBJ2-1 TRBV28 ASSPSNEQF
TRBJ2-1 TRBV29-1 SGTPSGSYNEQF
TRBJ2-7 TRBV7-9 ASGSTSGPTYEQY
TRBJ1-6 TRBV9 ASSVEQGDSPLH
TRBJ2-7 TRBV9 ASSVASGSGYEQY
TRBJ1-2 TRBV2 ASTNRGSYT
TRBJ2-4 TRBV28 ASSLAVKNIQY
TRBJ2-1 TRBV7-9 ASRGLAFYNEQF
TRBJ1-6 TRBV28 ASTLAREAYGSSYNSPLH
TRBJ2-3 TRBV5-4 ASSGGYGDTQY
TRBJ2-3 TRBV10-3 AISAYLGQGASSTDTQY
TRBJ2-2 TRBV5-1 ASSLANSPVVTGELF
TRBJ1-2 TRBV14 ASSQVRGHYGYT
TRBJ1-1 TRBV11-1 ASSSPFDLVNTEAF
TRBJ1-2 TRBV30 AWTQGTFYGYT
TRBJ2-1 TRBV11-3 ASSPGQGYNEQF
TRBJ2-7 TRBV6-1 ASRRLAVPYEQY
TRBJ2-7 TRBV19 ASSIGSDRAYEQY
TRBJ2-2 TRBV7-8 ASSSLAAATGELF
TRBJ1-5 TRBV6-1 ASSEPQGRSQPQH
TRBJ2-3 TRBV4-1 ASSQETSGIGADTQY
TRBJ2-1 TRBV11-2 ASSLRGQGRTYNEQF
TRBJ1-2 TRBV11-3 ASSATGYGYT
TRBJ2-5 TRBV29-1 SVAGSTSGETQY
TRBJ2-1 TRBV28 ASSTRIRTGPEPFNEQF
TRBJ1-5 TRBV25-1 ASRAQGPDQPQH
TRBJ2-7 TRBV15 ATSRDRSYEQY
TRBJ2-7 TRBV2 ASSPAGGKTIYEQY
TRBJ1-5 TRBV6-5 ASSYFGGEPQH
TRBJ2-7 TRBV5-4 ASSSTGTSYEQY
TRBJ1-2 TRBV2 ASSESAGGHGYT
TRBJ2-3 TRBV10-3 AISAAGSEDTQY
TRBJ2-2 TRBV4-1 ASSQPPGTSPGELF
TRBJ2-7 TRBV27 ASSLRGDYYEQY
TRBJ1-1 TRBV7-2 ASSFFLRGQGLPEAF
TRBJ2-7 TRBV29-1 SVKIQGDSNEQY
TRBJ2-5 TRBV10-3 AISLLVQETQY
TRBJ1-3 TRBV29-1 SVDDRGRGNTIY
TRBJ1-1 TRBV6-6 ASSEGAEAF
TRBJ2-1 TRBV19 ASMGLVSEQF
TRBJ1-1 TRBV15 ATSRDLGQGARGTEAF
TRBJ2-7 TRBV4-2 ASSQDLGREREQY
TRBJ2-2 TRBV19 ASSIFVQTNTGELF
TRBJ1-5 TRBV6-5 ASSPDRGYNQPQH
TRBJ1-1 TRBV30 AWSVGDTEAF
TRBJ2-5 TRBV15 ATSRSTDNLGETQY
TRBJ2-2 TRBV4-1 ASSLRPGQGNTGELF
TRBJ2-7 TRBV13 ASSLASEQY
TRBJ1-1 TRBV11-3 ASSFTIGSTEAF